This T cell receptor beta chain was sequenced for a study of control samples from healthy donors and cancer patients (dated by TCRdb to between 2020 and 2021). The method behind the library was the immunoSEQ multiplex PCR assay. The immuneACCESS repertoire file appears here via TCRdb, limited to in-frame rearrangements. These files lack a portion of the clones; in checked studies, under half of the deficit traces to unresolved V genes, and the cause of the others is not known. Across this sample there are 110,000 to 150,000 clones, with 85% to 95% seen only once. The ten largest account for approximately 14% of the sample. Its CDR3 holds 15 amino acids, cysteine through phenylalanine. The read is trimmed to its CDR3 DNA, 45 bases read in frame from base 1. CDR1 is given as SGDLS and CDR2 as YYNGEE, both from the germline V gene. A distance of 14 bases separates the germline ends of V and J, which lose 0 bases and 5 bases respectively.

This clone was counted once. Its target antigen remains unknown. The sample holds no much larger clone one base away, and base qualities are not on file. The sequenced sample was blood. The receptor was derived from a middle-aged man in good health. The chain uses TRBV9 and TRBJ1-1, and possibly TRBD1, on 5 matching bases. The DNA sequence is as follows: TGTGCCAGCAGCGTAGGCGGGGCAGGGCTGACTGAAGCTTTCTTT. Translation gives CASSVGGAGLTEAFF.